A single sample gave rise to the 20 T cell receptor beta chains below, sequenced in a study of molecular identifiers for immune sequencing clone quantification. TCRdb used MiXCR to reprocess the PCR reads, holding one entry per CDR3 protein. The sample records about 70,000 distinct CDR3 sequences, about 18% being singletons. Sample: naive CD8+ T cells from blood, with Jurkat cell RNA spiked in. Noted subset: FACS-sorted CD8+CD4-CCR7+CD45RA+ naive T cells. These receptors originate from a human donor in good health. Some libraries in this study had Jurkat cell RNA spiked in.

This clonotype was counted between two and nine times. A much more abundant neighbour one base away suggests this may be a read error. The CDR3 spells CSARAGASEQYF. In DNA form, the CDR3 reads TGCAGTGCTAGGGCCGGGGCGTCCGAGCAGTACTTC. The chain couples TRBV20-1 to TRBJ2-7; D possibly uses TRBD1 or TRBD2 (5 bases each). The CDR3 runs to 12 residues. The ends were cut back, 3 bases at V and 6 bases at J, with 12 bases in the middle. In germline, CDR1 is DFQATT, CDR2 SNEGSKA (reference sequence).

Concerning this clonotype: This clone may be a read error of a much larger clone one base away. The genes are TRBV11-2 and TRBJ2-4; D ambiguous. Looked up from germline, CDR1 is SGHAT and CDR2 is FQNNGV. This CDR3 has 15 residues. CDR3 nucleotide sequence: TGTACCAGCAGCATTCACTTAGGGCCCCAGAACATTCAGTACTTC. Its translation: CTSSIHLGPQNIQYF.

In its sample, this clonotype was seen a few times. The CDR3 DNA follows: TGCGCCAGCAGCTTTTTAGGTAGTGAAGCTTTCTTT. Its translation: CASSFLGSEAFF. The chain employs TRBV5-1 and TRBJ1-1; no firm D call. Germline CDR1 SGHRS, CDR2 YFSETQ. With 2 bases removed from V and 7 bases from J, the gap between germline ends came to 9 bases. The CDR3 has 12 amino acids.

This clonotype was found many times. The V gene is TRBV7-9, the J gene TRBJ1-6; TRBD1 agrees at 9 bases. The CDR3 spans 16 residues. The germline V gene has CDR1 SEHNR and CDR2 FQNEAQ (reference sequence). The V gene end was trimmed by 3 bases and the J gene end by 10 bases; junction bases not matched to a gene: 10. The CDR3 DNA follows: TGTGCCAGCAGCTTGTTTCGGACAGGGGTTAACTCACCCCTCCACTTT. It codes for CASSLFRTGVNSPLHF.

This clonotype was seen at least ten times. The chain is built from TRBV10-3 and TRBJ1-1, with 7 bases lining up with TRBD1. With V trimmed by 6 bases and J by 3 bases, 10 bases remained unmatched. Germline loops: CDR1 ENHRY, CDR2 SYGVKD. The CDR3 consists of 15 residues. The CDR3 DNA reads as TGTGCCATCAGGTCCCCGGGACAGTCGCACACTGAAGCTTTCTTT. Residues: CAIRSPGQSHTEAFF.

On this clonotype itself: A much larger clone is a single base away; this may be a read error. V usage is TRBV28 and J usage is TRBJ2-5; D may match TRBD1 or TRBD2 (5 bases each). This CDR3 contains 13 residues. Germline-derived CDR1 and CDR2 are MDHEN and SYDVKM. V was cut by 6 bases and J by 4 bases, with 12 bases left in between. Here the CDR3 reads CASRFSGPETQYF. The CDR3 DNA follows: TGTGCCAGCAGGTTTTCGGGGCCAGAGACCCAGTACTTC.

This clonotype came up a few times. The rearrangement joins TRBV6-1 to TRBJ1-5; D gene uncertain. The CDR3 sequence is 14 residues long. V was clipped by 4 bases and J by 3 bases, with 10 bases between them. Germline values: CDR1 MNHNS, CDR2 SASEGT. CDR3 amino acids: CASSVGGPNQPQHF. The CDR3 nucleotides are TGTGCCAGCAGTGTGGGAGGGCCCAATCAGCCCCAGCATTTT.

In regard to this clonotype: A read error may be the cause here, since a much bigger clone is one base away. The chain recombines TRBV6-5 with TRBJ2-7; 9 bases are shared with TRBD2. The V gene's germline CDR1 is MNHEY and CDR2 SVGAGI. The CDR3 extends over 14 amino acids. CDR3 DNA: TGTGCCAGCAGAGCCCTAGCGGGATCCTACGGGCAGTACTTC. Translation: CASRALAGSYGQYF.

About this clonotype: A read error may be the cause here, since a much bigger clone is one base away. V usage is TRBV19 and J usage is TRBJ2-7; no reliable D call. The CDR3 covers 15 residues. The germline gives CDR1 LNHDA, CDR2 SQIVND (reference sequence). The CDR3 loop reads CASPGPGTFLYEQHF. DNA for the CDR3: TGTGCCAGCCCAGGTCCGGGCACCTTCCTCTACGAGCAGCACTTC.

This clonotype was detected many times. The CDR3 loop is CSARDQNGTSTYEQYF. In nucleotides, the CDR3 is TGCAGTGCTAGAGATCAAAACGGGACTAGCACCTACGAGCAGTACTTC. The rearrangement uses TRBV20-1 and TRBJ2-7; TRBD2 agrees at 9 bases. Germline CDR1 reads DFQATT; CDR2 reads SNEGSKA (reference sequence). The V and J ends lost 0 bases and 2 bases, in that order; junction bases with no gene match: 8. The CDR3 sequence is 16 residues long.

As for this clonotype: Sequence at one end of the junction differs from germline and may be a read error. The chain combines TRBV7-9 with TRBJ2-1; D not resolved. The CDR3 totals 11 residues. The germline V gene has CDR1 SEHNR and CDR2 FQNEAQ (reference sequence). The CDR3 nucleotides read TGTGCCAGCAGCGTAGCCCCTGAGCAGTTCTTC. Translating it yields CASSVAPEQFF. Looking up the rest from reference TRBV7-9 and TRBJ2-1 gives the full variable domain: DTGVSQNPRHKITKRGQNVTFRCDPISEHNRLYWYRQTLGQGPEFLTYFQNEAQLEKSRLLSDRFSAERPKGSFSTLEIQRTEQGDSAMYLCASSVAPEQFFGPGTRLTVL.

This clonotype has ten or more counts. The gene calls are TRBV7-6 and TRBJ2-3; TRBD2 matches 10 bases. Germline V gene sequence: CDR1 SGHVS, CDR2 FNYEAQ. The CDR3 has 17 amino acids. V gave up 4 bases and J gave up 2 bases; unmatched junction bases: 9. CDR3 protein: CASSYSSGRVVTDTQYF. The DNA of the CDR3 is TGTGCCAGCAGCTATTCAAGCGGGAGGGTCGTCACAGATACGCAGTATTTT.

Many counts were recorded for this clonotype. The chain recombines TRBV20-1 with TRBJ1-2, with 12 bases identical to TRBD1. Per germline, CDR1 DFQATT and CDR2 SNEGSKA (reference sequence). The CDR3 totals 15 residues. The V segment lost 6 bases and the J segment 6 bases; nucleotides outside the gene matches: 11. The DNA for the CDR3 is TGCAGTGCCACCGGGACAGGGGGCTCATTGGATGGCTACACCTTC. Amino acid sequence: CSATGTGGSLDGYTF.

In the case of this clonotype: Just one base apart from a much larger clone, this may be a read error. The rearrangement uses TRBV6-2 or TRBV6-3 and TRBJ2-1; possible D gene TRBD2, 5 bases. V was cut by 6 bases and J by 4 bases, with 10 bases left in between. The CDR3 has 13 residues. Germline V CDR1 and CDR2: MNHEY, SVGEGT. The CDR3 reads CASSQCGYNEQFF. In nucleotides, the CDR3 is TGTGCCAGCAGCCAGTGCGGGTACAATGAGCAGTTCTTC.

This clonotype was seen many times. The V and J genes are TRBV29-1 and TRBJ2-7; 8 positions agree with TRBD2. Looked up from germline, CDR1 is SQVTM and CDR2 is ANQGSEA. The CDR3 length is 13 residues. The trim removed 6 bases at V and 4 bases at J, leaving 8 bases unmatched. The CDR3 protein is CSVAAGGGYEQYF. The DNA for the CDR3 is TGCAGCGTGGCCGCGGGGGGCGGGTACGAGCAGTACTTC.

In this sample, this clonotype turned up many times. The CDR3 DNA reads TGTGCCAGCAGTTACTCCGAGGGGGTTACAGGGGCTTTCTTT. This encodes CASSYSEGVTGAFF. This chain uses TRBV6-5 with TRBJ1-1, with D possibly being TRBD1 (6 bases). The CDR3 runs 14 residues. CDR1 is MNHEY, CDR2 SVGAGI, per germline. V gave up 0 bases and J gave up 11 bases, with 16 bases separating them.

J is TRBJ2-7 and V is TRBV20-1; 8 bases are a match to TRBD2. Germline trimming cut 1 base from V and 2 bases from J; bases unmatched to any gene: 7. Per germline, CDR1 DFQATT and CDR2 SNEGSKA (reference sequence). This CDR3 has 15 amino acids. The CDR3: CSARATGLVAYEQYF. The CDR3 DNA is TGCAGTGCTAGAGCGACGGGACTAGTAGCCTACGAGCAGTACTTC.

This clonotype was counted ten times or more. Its ends do not fully match the called genes, so a read error is possible. The chain carries TRBV6-1 and TRBJ1-6; D unclear. Germline CDR1 reads MNHNS; CDR2 reads SASEGT. This CDR3 spans 15 amino acids. CDR3 loop: CASSEEGGSNSPFHF. The CDR3 DNA reads as TGTGCCAGCAGTGAAGAAGGAGGGAGCAATTCACCCTTCCACTTT.

There are many counts of this clonotype. The V call is TRBV28, the J call TRBJ2-3; TRBD2 agrees at 13 bases. This CDR3 comprises 17 residues. V trimming: 3 bases; J trimming: 2 bases; junction bases outside the gene matches: 5. Per germline, CDR1 MDHEN and CDR2 SYDVKM. The CDR3 sequence: CASSFQGLAGDTDTQYF. Here the CDR3 DNA reads TGTGCCAGCAGTTTTCAAGGACTAGCGGGAGACACAGATACGCAGTATTTT.

J is TRBJ2-7 and V is TRBV30; possible D gene TRBD2, 6 bases. The CDR3 is 15 residues long. Trimming removed 1 base at V and 3 bases at J, with 16 bases between. Germline V lookup: CDR1 GTSNPN, CDR2 SVGIG (reference sequence). CDR3 protein: CAWSGGVAAHYEQYF. The CDR3 DNA follows: TGTGCCTGGAGTGGAGGGGTAGCGGCCCACTACGAGCAGTACTTC.